Listed below are T cell receptor beta chains from one sample, sequenced in a study of vaccination and CD4 T cells after COVID-19. TCRdb recomputed calls from the PCR reads with MiXCR, one row per CDR3 protein. Among about 4,400 distinct CDR3 sequences listed, 20% to 25% were seen once. Which antigens these TCRs recognize remains unknown. The sample comprised CD4+ T cells from blood, cultured in vitro. These receptors all come from a human donor who had recovered from COVID-19. Each CDR3 is given with its conserved first and last residue. A D gene is named only where the DNA matches it firmly. Size tells how often a clone was seen (once, few, many) or the class of an expanded clone, and some rows leave it out.

TRBV20-1	-	-	TRBJ1-2	CSARVRRDGYGYTF	TGCAGTGCTAGAGTTCGCAGGGACGGCTATGGCTACACCTTC
TRBV5-1	-	-	TRBJ2-7	CASSLQGVEDYEQYF	TGCGCCAGCAGCCTCCAAGGGGTCGAGGACTACGAGCAGTACTTC
TRBV29-1	few	-	TRBJ1-2	CSVERVGVNGYTF	TGCAGCGTTGAAAGAGTGGGAGTTAATGGCTACACCTTC
TRBV20-1	medium-sized	-	TRBJ2-2	CSASRSGNTGELFF	TGCAGTGCTAGTCGTTCAGGGAACACCGGGGAGCTGTTTTTT
TRBV19	-	-	TRBJ1-5	CASSISGAGNQPQHF	TGTGCCAGTAGTATATCAGGGGCAGGGAATCAGCCCCAGCATTTT
TRBV20-1	few	-	TRBJ2-3	CSAETGLSTDTQYF	TGCAGTGCCGAGACAGGCCTATCCACAGATACGCAGTATTTT
TRBV20-1	few	TRBD1	TRBJ1-2	CSAREPTGGMFGGYTF	TGCAGTGCTAGAGAACCGACAGGGGGCATGTTCGGTGGCTACACCTTC
TRBV2	medium-sized	-	TRBJ1-2	CASSQMSGTYGYTF	TGTGCCAGCAGTCAGATGTCGGGGACTTATGGCTACACCTTC
TRBV9	-	TRBD1	TRBJ1-5	CASSVAGTGNLGDQHF	TGTGCCAGCAGCGTAGCCGGGACAGGGAATCTAGGTGACCAGCATTTT
TRBV19	-	TRBD1	TRBJ1-5	CASSLQGATGNQPQHF	TGTGCCAGTAGTCTACAGGGGGCGACTGGCAATCAGCCCCAGCATTTT
TRBV7-8	medium-sized	-	TRBJ2-1	CASSKTRTPGEQFF	TGTGCCAGCAGCAAGACTAGGACGCCCGGTGAGCAGTTCTTC
TRBV9	-	TRBD2	TRBJ2-2	CASSVGLAGGTGELFF	TGTGCCAGCAGCGTAGGACTAGCGGGGGGGACCGGGGAGCTGTTTTTT
TRBV4-1	-	TRBD1	TRBJ2-1	CASSLGQSRATFF	TGCGCCAGCAGCCTGGGACAGTCCAGGGCGACGTTCTTC
TRBV30	once	-	TRBJ2-2	CAWGDSPNTGELFF	TGTGCCTGGGGAGACAGTCCGAATACCGGGGAGCTGTTTTTT
TRBV20-1	few	-	TRBJ2-7	CSARGASKVYEQYF	TGCAGTGCTAGAGGGGCCTCGAAGGTCTACGAGCAGTACTTC
TRBV5-1	few	TRBD2	TRBJ2-5	CASSLAGGQETQYF	TGCGCCAGCAGCTTGGCGGGAGGTCAAGAGACCCAGTACTTC
TRBV12-3/TRBV12-4	-	-	TRBJ2-3	CASRPSSGTQYF	TGTGCCAGCAGACCCTCTTCAGGTACGCAGTATTTT
TRBV10-3	-	TRBD2	TRBJ2-3	CVIAPRGGTDTQYF	TGTGTCATCGCCCCCCGGGGGGGCACAGATACGCAGTATTTT
TRBV12-3/TRBV12-4	-	-	TRBJ2-3	CASRFGRGPLTDTQYF	TGTGCCAGCAGGTTCGGGCGGGGGCCGCTCACAGATACGCAGTATTTT
TRBV30	-	-	TRBJ2-1	CAWSVHDYSYNEQFF	TGTGCCTGGAGTGTACATGATTACTCCTACAATGAGCAGTTCTTC
TRBV6-1	-	TRBD1	TRBJ1-6	CASRETSRGRDPLHF	TGTGCCAGCAGAGAAACATCCAGGGGGCGGGACCCCCTCCACTTT
TRBV20-1	medium-sized	TRBD1	TRBJ1-1	CSARDGQGMGEAFF	TGCAGTGCTAGAGATGGACAGGGGATGGGTGAAGCTTTCTTT
TRBV7-9	few	-	TRBJ2-5	CASSLNRFGREETQYF	TGTGCCAGCAGCTTAAATCGGTTTGGCAGGGAAGAGACCCAGTACTTC
TRBV5-1	once	TRBD1	TRBJ2-2	CASSLGQGAGELFF	TGCGCCAGCAGCTTGGGACAGGGAGCCGGGGAGCTGTTTTTT
TRBV27	large	-	TRBJ1-5	CASSSKGLNQPQHF	TGTGCCAGCAGTTCAAAAGGGCTCAATCAGCCCCAGCATTTT
TRBV19	few	-	TRBJ2-5	CASSIDRGETQYF	TGTGCCAGTAGTATAGATAGGGGGGAGACCCAGTACTTC
TRBV27	-	TRBD1	TRBJ1-2	CASRTGGRYGYTF	TGTGCCAGCAGGACAGGGGGCCGCTATGGCTACACCTTC
TRBV18	few	TRBD1	TRBJ1-1	CASAGQGATEAFF	TGTGCCAGTGCCGGACAGGGGGCCACTGAAGCTTTCTTT
TRBV7-3	few	-	TRBJ2-2	CASRAGKNTGELFF	TGTGCCAGCAGGGCCGGGAAAAACACCGGGGAGCTGTTTTTT
TRBV2	few	TRBD1	TRBJ2-2	CASSRQGNTGELFF	TGTGCCAGCAGTCGACAGGGCAACACCGGGGAGCTGTTTTTT
TRBV5-4	large	TRBD1	TRBJ2-1	CASSPDRGAYNEQFF	TGTGCCAGCAGCCCGGACAGGGGCGCCTACAATGAGCAGTTCTTC
TRBV7-6	few	-	TRBJ1-3	CASSSDPPSGNTIYF	TGTGCCAGCAGTTCAGATCCTCCCTCTGGAAACACCATATATTTT
TRBV7-9	few	-	TRBJ1-1	CASSVEGGTEAFF	TGTGCCAGCAGCGTCGAAGGTGGGACTGAAGCTTTCTTT
TRBV7-2	few	-	TRBJ2-5	CASSFSRQETQYF	TGTGCCAGCAGCTTTAGCCGCCAAGAGACCCAGTACTTC
TRBV7-7	medium-sized	-	TRBJ2-2	CASSLSPAGELFF	TGTGCTAGCAGTTTGAGTCCTGCCGGGGAGCTGTTTTTT
TRBV4-1	few	-	TRBJ2-7	CASSPMTGGNYEQYF	TGCGCCAGCAGCCCAATGACCGGTGGCAACTACGAGCAGTACTTC
TRBV25-1	large	TRBD2	TRBJ2-3	CASSGTSGLDTQYF	TGTGCCAGCAGTGGGACTAGCGGGCTGGATACGCAGTATTTT
TRBV12-3/TRBV12-4	medium-sized	-	TRBJ1-1	CASSLLRAAEAFF	TGTGCCAGCAGCCTACTAAGGGCGGCTGAAGCTTTCTTT
TRBV6-1	few	-	TRBJ2-7	CATGANYEQYF	TGTGCCACCGGGGCGAACTACGAGCAGTACTTC
TRBV2	medium-sized	TRBD1	TRBJ2-2	CASSIQGVKNTGELFF	TGTGCCAGCAGCATACAGGGGGTCAAGAACACCGGGGAGCTGTTTTTT
TRBV6-1	medium-sized	-	TRBJ1-1	CASSSQVNTEAFF	TGTGCCAGCAGCTCACAAGTGAACACTGAAGCTTTCTTT
TRBV5-4	-	-	TRBJ1-4	CASSDPSAGTNEKLFF	TGTGCCAGCAGCGACCCCAGCGCAGGGACTAATGAAAAACTGTTTTTT
TRBV15	-	-	TRBJ2-5	CATSSILGGPSRETQYF	TGTGCCACCAGCAGCATCCTAGGGGGGCCCTCCCGGGAGACCCAGTACTTC
TRBV6-2/TRBV6-3	medium-sized	-	TRBJ2-2	CASSGSDTGELFF	TGTGCCAGCAGTGGGAGCGACACCGGGGAGCTGTTTTTT
TRBV10-3	medium-sized	TRBD2	TRBJ2-3	CAISSRTSSTDTQYF	TGTGCCATCAGTTCTCGGACTAGCAGCACAGATACGCAGTATTTT
TRBV5-5	-	TRBD1	TRBJ1-5	CASSRRGTGQGAPGNQPQHF	TGTGCCAGCAGCCGAAGGGGGACGGGACAGGGGGCGCCGGGCAATCAGCCCCAGCATTTT
TRBV7-9	-	TRBD1	TRBJ1-2	CASTPLGQGGYGYTF	TGTGCCAGCACCCCACTGGGACAGGGAGGCTATGGCTACACCTTC
TRBV28	-	TRBD2	TRBJ2-5	CASRPLAGGLQETQYF	TGTGCCAGCAGGCCACTGGCGGGGGGGCTCCAAGAGACCCAGTACTTC
TRBV20-1	medium-sized	-	TRBJ1-4	CSARRRGAPGEKLFF	TGCAGTGCTAGACGCAGGGGAGCCCCAGGGGAAAAACTGTTTTTT